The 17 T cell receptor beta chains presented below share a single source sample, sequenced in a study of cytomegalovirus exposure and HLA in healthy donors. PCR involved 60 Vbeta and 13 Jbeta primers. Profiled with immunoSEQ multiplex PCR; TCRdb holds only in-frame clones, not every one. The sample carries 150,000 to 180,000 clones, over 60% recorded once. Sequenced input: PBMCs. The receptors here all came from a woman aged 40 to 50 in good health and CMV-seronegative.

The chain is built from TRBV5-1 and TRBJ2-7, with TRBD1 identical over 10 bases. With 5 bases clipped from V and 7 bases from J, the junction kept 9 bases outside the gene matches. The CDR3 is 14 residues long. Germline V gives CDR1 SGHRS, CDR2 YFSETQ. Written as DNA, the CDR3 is TGCGCCAGCAGACCCGGGACAGGGGTTTGGGAGCAGTACTTC. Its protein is CASRPGTGVWEQYF.

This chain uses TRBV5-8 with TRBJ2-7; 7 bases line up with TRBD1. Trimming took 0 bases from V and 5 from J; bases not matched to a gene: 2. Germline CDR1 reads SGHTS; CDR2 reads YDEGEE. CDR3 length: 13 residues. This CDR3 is CASSLVTGDEQYF. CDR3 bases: TGTGCCAGCAGCTTGGTAACAGGGGACGAGCAGTACTTC.

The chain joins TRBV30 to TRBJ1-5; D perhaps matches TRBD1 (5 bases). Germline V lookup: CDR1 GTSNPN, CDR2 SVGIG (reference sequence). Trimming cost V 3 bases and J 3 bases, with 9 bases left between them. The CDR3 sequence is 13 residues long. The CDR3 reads CAWSRANNQPQHF. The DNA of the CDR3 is TGTGCCTGGAGCAGGGCAAACAATCAGCCCCAGCATTTT.

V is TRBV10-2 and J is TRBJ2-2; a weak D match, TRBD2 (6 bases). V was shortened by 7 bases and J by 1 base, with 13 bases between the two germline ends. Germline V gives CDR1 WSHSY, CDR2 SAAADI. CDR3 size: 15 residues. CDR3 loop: CASTEGAGNTGELFF. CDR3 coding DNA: TGCGCCAGCACCGAGGGAGCGGGGAACACCGGGGAGCTGTTTTTT.

CDR3 protein: CASSGEGSEAFF. CDR3 in DNA: TGTGCCAGCAGTGGAGAGGGTAGTGAAGCTTTCTTT. The chain joins TRBV2 to TRBJ1-1; D not certain. Germline CDR1 is SNHLY and CDR2 is FYNNEI. This CDR3 has 12 residues. V lost 4 bases and J lost 7, with 10 bases in between.

The CDR3 reads CASSVSGGAGTDTQYF. The CDR3 DNA is TGTGCCAGCAGCGTGAGCGGGGGGGCCGGCACAGATACGCAGTATTTT. V usage is TRBV7-2 and J usage is TRBJ2-3; 10 nucleotides line up with TRBD2. The J segment lost 1 base and the V segment lost 5 bases, leaving 6 bases of the junction unmatched. Germline V gives CDR1 SGHTA, CDR2 FQGNSA. The CDR3 contains 16 residues.

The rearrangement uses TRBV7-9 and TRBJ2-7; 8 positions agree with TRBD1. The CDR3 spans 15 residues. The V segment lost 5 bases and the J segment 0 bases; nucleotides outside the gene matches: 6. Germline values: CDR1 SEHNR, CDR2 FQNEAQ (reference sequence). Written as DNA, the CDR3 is TGTGCCAGCAGCGACCGAACAGGGGGCTCCTACGAGCAGTACTTC. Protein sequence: CASSDRTGGSYEQYF. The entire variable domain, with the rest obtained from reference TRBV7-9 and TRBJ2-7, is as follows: DTGVSQNPRHKITKRGQNVTFRCDPISEHNRLYWYRQTLGQGPEFLTYFQNEAQLEKSRLLSDRFSAERPKGSFSTLEIQRTEQGDSAMYLCASSDRTGGSYEQYFGPGTRLTVT.

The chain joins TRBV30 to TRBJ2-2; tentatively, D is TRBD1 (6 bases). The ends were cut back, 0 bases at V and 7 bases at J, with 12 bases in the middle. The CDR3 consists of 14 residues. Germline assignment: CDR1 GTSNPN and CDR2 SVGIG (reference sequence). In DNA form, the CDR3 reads TGTGCCTGGAGTGTGGGGACATCAGGCGGGGAGCTGTTTTTT. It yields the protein CAWSVGTSGGELFF.

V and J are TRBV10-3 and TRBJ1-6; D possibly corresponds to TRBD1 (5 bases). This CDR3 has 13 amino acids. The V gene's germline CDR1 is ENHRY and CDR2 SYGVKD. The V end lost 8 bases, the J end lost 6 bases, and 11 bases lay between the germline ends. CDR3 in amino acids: CAISRQINSPLHF. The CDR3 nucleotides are TGTGCCATCTCGAGACAGATTAATTCACCCCTCCACTTT.

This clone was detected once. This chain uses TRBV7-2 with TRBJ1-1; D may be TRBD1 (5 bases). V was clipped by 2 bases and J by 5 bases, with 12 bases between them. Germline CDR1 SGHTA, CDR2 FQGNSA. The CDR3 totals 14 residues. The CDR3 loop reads CASSLFSGGTEAFF. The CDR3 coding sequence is TGTGCCAGCAGCTTATTCTCGGGGGGGACTGAAGCTTTCTTT.

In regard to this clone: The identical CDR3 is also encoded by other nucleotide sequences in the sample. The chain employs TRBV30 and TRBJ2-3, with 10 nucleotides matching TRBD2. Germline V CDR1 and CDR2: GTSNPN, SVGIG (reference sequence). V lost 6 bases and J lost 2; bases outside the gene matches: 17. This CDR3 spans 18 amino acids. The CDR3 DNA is TGTGCCTGCAAGGGCCTAGCGGGGGAGGCCAAACCCACAGATACGCAGTATTTT. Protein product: CACKGLAGEAKPTDTQYF. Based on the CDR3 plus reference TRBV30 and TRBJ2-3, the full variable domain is SQTIHQWPATLVQPVGSPLSLECTVEGTSNPNLYWYRQAAGRGLQLLFYSVGIGQISSEVPQNLSASRPQDRQFILSSKKLLLSDSGFYLCACKGLAGEAKPTDTQYFGPGTRLTVL.

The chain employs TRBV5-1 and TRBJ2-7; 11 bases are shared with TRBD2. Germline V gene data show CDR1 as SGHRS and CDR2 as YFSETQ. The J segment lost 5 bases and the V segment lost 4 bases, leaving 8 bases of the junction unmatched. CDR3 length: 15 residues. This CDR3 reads CASSNTGTSGNEQYF. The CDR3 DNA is TGCGCCAGCAGCAACACCGGGACTAGCGGCAACGAGCAGTACTTC.

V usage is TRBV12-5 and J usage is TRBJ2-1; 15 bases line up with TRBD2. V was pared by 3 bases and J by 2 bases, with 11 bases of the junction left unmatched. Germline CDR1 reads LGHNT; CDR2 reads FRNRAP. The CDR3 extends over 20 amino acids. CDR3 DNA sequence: TGTGCTAGTGGTTTTGCGTCGGGACTAGCGGGGGGCCCCCCCTACAATGAGCAGTTCTTC. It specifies CASGFASGLAGGPPYNEQFF.

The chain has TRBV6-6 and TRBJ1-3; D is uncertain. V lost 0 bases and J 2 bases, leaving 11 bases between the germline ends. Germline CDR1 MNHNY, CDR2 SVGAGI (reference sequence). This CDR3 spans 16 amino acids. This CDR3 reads CASSYSTGSTGNTIYF. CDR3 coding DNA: TGTGCCAGCAGTTACTCGACGGGGTCAACTGGAAACACCATATATTTT.

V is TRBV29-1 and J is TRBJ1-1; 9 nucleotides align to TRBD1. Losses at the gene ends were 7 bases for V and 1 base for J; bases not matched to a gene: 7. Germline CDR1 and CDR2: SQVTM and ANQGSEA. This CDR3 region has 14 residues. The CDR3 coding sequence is TGCAGCGCTTTGGGGACAGGGTGGAACACTGAAGCTTTCTTT. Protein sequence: CSALGTGWNTEAFF. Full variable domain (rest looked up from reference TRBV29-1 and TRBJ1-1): SAVISQKPSRDICQRGTSLTIQCQVDSQVTMMFWYRQQPGQSLTLIATANQGSEATYESGFVIDKFPISRPNLTFSTLTVSNMSPEDSSIYLCSALGTGWNTEAFFGQGTRLTVV.

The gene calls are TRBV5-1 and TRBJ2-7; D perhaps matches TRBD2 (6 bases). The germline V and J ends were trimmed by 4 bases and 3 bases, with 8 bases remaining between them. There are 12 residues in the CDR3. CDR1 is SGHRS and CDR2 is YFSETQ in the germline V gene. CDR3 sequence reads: CASSGGLYEQYF. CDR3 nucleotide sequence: TGCGCCAGCAGCGGGGGACTCTACGAGCAGTACTTC.

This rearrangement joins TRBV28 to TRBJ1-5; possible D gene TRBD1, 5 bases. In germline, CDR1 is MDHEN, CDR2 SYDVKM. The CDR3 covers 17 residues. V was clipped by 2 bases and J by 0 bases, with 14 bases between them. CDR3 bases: TGTGCCAGCAGTTTAGGAGGGGACCCCTATAGCAATCAGCCCCAGCATTTT. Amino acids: CASSLGGDPYSNQPQHF.